This entry describes one T cell receptor (beta chain). The CDR3 runs to 15 residues. The V segment lost 1 base and the J segment 7 bases; nucleotides outside the gene matches: 8. Germline V gene sequence: CDR1 SGHRS, CDR2 YFSETQ. This entry comes from a study of T cell responses to AZD1222 COVID-19 vaccine. Assay: immunoSEQ multiplex PCR; the TCRdb copy retains only in-frame clones and omits some. This table has roughly 200,000 clones, more than 85% appearing once. The source of this sequence is an adult who received the AZD1222 COVID-19 vaccine. The sequenced sample was peripheral blood, obtained 28 days after the second AZD1222 dose. V is TRBV5-1 and J is TRBJ1-1, with 9 bases aligning to TRBD1. The CDR3 nucleotides are TGCGCCAGCAGCTTGCCCGGGACAGGGCTTAATGAAGCTTTCTTT. This codes for CASSLPGTGLNEAFF.